Listed below are T cell receptor beta chains from one sample, sequenced in a study of CD8 T cells in ankylosing spondylitis. Each CDR3 protein gets one entry after TCRdb re-called the 5' RACE reads with MiXCR. Of roughly 39,000 distinct CDR3 sequences listed, less than 3% are singletons. Sequenced sample: blood, either unsorted or a sorted T cell fraction (not recorded which). These receptors were obtained from a male donor with ankylosing spondylitis or in good health (not recorded which). Each CDR3 is given with its conserved first and last residue. A D gene is named only where the DNA matches it firmly. Size tells how often a clone was seen, or its class if it is expanded.

CDR3nt: TGTGCCAGCAGCGTGGGCGGGGCGAGGGAAAAACTGTTTTTT; CDR3aa: CASSVGGAREKLFF; d_gene: NA; abundance: many; j_gene: TRBJ1-4; v_gene: TRBV9
CDR3nt: TGTGCCAGCAGCGTATCCCCGGGTCTACCTGGGGAGACCCAGTACTTC; CDR3aa: CASSVSPGLPGETQYF; d_gene: NA; abundance: few; j_gene: TRBJ2-5; v_gene: TRBV9
CDR3nt: TGTGCCAGCAGTGCTCTCGACCTTAGCACAGATACGCAGTATTTT; CDR3aa: CASSALDLSTDTQYF; d_gene: NA; abundance: many; j_gene: TRBJ2-3; v_gene: TRBV9
CDR3nt: TGTGCCAGCAGCCCCCGAGCGGCCTACAATGAGCAGTTCTTC; CDR3aa: CASSPRAAYNEQFF; d_gene: NA; abundance: many; j_gene: TRBJ2-1; v_gene: TRBV9
CDR3nt: TGTGCCAGCAGCGTAGCCGTGACTACGGAGCAGTACTTC; CDR3aa: CASSVAVTTEQYF; d_gene: NA; abundance: many; j_gene: TRBJ2-7; v_gene: TRBV9
CDR3nt: TGTGCCAGCAGCGCCACGGGACAGGGCTCCACTGAAGCTTTCTTT; CDR3aa: CASSATGQGSTEAFF; d_gene: TRBD1; abundance: many; j_gene: TRBJ1-1; v_gene: TRBV9
CDR3nt: TGTGCCAGCAGGGAGGGTGTGGGGTACACCGGGGAGCTGTTTTTT; CDR3aa: CASREGVGYTGELFF; d_gene: NA; abundance: many; j_gene: TRBJ2-2; v_gene: TRBV9
CDR3nt: TGTGCCAGCAGCAAGCGGGGTGACGGGTACGAGCAGTACTTC; CDR3aa: CASSKRGDGYEQYF; d_gene: TRBD2; abundance: many; j_gene: TRBJ2-7; v_gene: TRBV9
CDR3nt: TGTGCCAGCAGCGTCGGACTAGCGGCCTTCCAAGAGACCCAGTACTTC; CDR3aa: CASSVGLAAFQETQYF; d_gene: TRBD2; abundance: many; j_gene: TRBJ2-5; v_gene: TRBV9
CDR3nt: TGTGCCAGCAGCGTAGGCGATGAGGATACGCAGTATTTT; CDR3aa: CASSVGDEDTQYF; d_gene: NA; abundance: many; j_gene: TRBJ2-3; v_gene: TRBV9
CDR3nt: TGTGCCAGCAGCGTAGCACCTAGCGCTTGGGAGACCCAGTACTTC; CDR3aa: CASSVAPSAWETQYF; d_gene: NA; abundance: many; j_gene: TRBJ2-5; v_gene: TRBV9
CDR3nt: TGTGCCAGCAGCATTTTGGACAGGGTGGGAAATGGCTACACCTTC; CDR3aa: CASSILDRVGNGYTF; d_gene: TRBD1; abundance: many; j_gene: TRBJ1-2; v_gene: TRBV9
CDR3nt: TGTGCCAGCAGCGTAGTGGCAGTTAATTCACCCCTCCACTTT; CDR3aa: CASSVVAVNSPLHF; d_gene: NA; abundance: many; j_gene: TRBJ1-6; v_gene: TRBV9
CDR3nt: TGTGCCAGCAGCGTAGGGACAGGGTTGAACACTGAAGCTTTCTTT; CDR3aa: CASSVGTGLNTEAFF; d_gene: TRBD1; abundance: many; j_gene: TRBJ1-1; v_gene: TRBV9
CDR3nt: TGTGCCAGCAGCGTAGAACCCCTAGCGGTTCACACCGGGGAGCTGTTTTTT; CDR3aa: CASSVEPLAVHTGELFF; d_gene: TRBD2; abundance: many; j_gene: TRBJ2-2; v_gene: TRBV9
CDR3nt: TGTGCCAGCAGCGTCCCCCCGGGACAGGGAGCCTACACCTTC; CDR3aa: CASSVPPGQGAYTF; d_gene: TRBD1; abundance: many; j_gene: TRBJ1-2; v_gene: TRBV9
CDR3nt: TGTGCCAGCAGTGACAGGTCTTACTCTGGAAACACCATATATTTT; CDR3aa: CASSDRSYSGNTIYF; d_gene: NA; abundance: few; j_gene: TRBJ1-3; v_gene: TRBV9
CDR3nt: TGTGCCAGCAGCGTAGACATCGGGGAGCTGTTTTTT; CDR3aa: CASSVDIGELFF; d_gene: NA; abundance: many; j_gene: TRBJ2-2; v_gene: TRBV9
CDR3nt: TGTGCCAGCAGCGTAGGGGGGGGCAGGGCGACTTCACCCCTCCACTTT; CDR3aa: CASSVGGGRATSPLHF; d_gene: NA; abundance: many; j_gene: TRBJ1-6; v_gene: TRBV9
CDR3nt: TGTGCCAGCAGCGGAGGACAGGGGGCATACAATGAGCAGTTCTTC; CDR3aa: CASSGGQGAYNEQFF; d_gene: TRBD1; abundance: many; j_gene: TRBJ2-1; v_gene: TRBV9
CDR3nt: TGTGCCAGCAGCGTGGGCGTACTGAACACCGGGGAGCTGTTTTTT; CDR3aa: CASSVGVLNTGELFF; d_gene: NA; abundance: many; j_gene: TRBJ2-2; v_gene: TRBV9
CDR3nt: TGTGCCAGCAGTGCCGCTAGCGGGCCCTACGAGCAGTACTTC; CDR3aa: CASSAASGPYEQYF; d_gene: TRBD2; abundance: many; j_gene: TRBJ2-7; v_gene: TRBV9
CDR3nt: TGTGCCAGCAGCCCTCAAGCGGGAGGGTCCGGCAATGAGCAGTTCTTC; CDR3aa: CASSPQAGGSGNEQFF; d_gene: TRBD2; abundance: many; j_gene: TRBJ2-1; v_gene: TRBV9